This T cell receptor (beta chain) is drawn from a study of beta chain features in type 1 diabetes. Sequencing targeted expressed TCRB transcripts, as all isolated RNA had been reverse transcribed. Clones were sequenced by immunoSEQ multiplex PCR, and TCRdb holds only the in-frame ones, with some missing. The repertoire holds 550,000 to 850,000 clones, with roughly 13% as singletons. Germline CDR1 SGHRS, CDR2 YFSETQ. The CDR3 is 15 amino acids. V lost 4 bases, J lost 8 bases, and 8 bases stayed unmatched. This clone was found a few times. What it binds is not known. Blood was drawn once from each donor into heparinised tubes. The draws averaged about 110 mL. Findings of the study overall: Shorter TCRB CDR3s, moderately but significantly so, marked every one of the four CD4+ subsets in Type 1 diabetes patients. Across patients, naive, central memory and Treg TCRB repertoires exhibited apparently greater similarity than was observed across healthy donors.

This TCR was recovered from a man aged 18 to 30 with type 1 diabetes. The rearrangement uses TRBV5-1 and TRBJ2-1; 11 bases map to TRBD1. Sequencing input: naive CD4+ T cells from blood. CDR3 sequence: CASSIPRGQGDEQFF. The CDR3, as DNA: TGCGCCAGCAGCATACCGAGGGGACAGGGGGATGAGCAGTTCTTC.